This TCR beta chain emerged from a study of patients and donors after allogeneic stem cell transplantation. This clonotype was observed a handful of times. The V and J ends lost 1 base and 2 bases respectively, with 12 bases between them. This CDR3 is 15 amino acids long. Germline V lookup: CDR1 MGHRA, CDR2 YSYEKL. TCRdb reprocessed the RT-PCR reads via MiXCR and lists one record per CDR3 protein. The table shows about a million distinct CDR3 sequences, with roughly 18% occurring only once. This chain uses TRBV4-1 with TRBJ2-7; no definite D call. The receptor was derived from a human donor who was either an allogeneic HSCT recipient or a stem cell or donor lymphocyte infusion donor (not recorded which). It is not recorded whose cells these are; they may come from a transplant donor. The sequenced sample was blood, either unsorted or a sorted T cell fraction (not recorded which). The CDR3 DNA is TGCGCCAGCAGCCAAGGGAACACCCGACCCTACGAGCAGTACTTC. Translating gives CASSQGNTRPYEQYF.